This T cell receptor (beta chain) emerged from a study of early T cells in non-severe SARS-CoV-2 infection. At the level of the study: With bulk RNA from unsorted whole blood as input, sequencing yielded unpaired chains. The study's findings and limits: VDJdb matching, biased toward anti-spike CD8 responses, missed private and CD4 specificities.

The TCR library protocol attached unique molecular identifiers to the individual cDNA molecules. TCRdb reanalysed the 5' RACE reads using MiXCR and keeps one entry per CDR3 protein. The sample has around 46,000 distinct CDR3 sequences; 11% are singletons. CDR1 is SGHKS, CDR2 YYEKEE, per germline (reference sequence). V shed 6 bases and J shed 0 bases, with 16 bases lying between them. The CDR3 sequence is 15 residues long. In this sample, this clonotype turned up a few times. Its antigen is not identified. Sequencing was done on a sample of whole blood. V is TRBV5-5 and J is TRBJ2-7; no firm D call. The clonotype originates from an adult who was a healthcare worker with PCR-confirmed SARS-CoV-2 infection or an uninfected control (not recorded which). The CDR3 loop is CASTYSPVGSYEQYF. The CDR3 nucleotides are TGTGCCAGCACCTACAGCCCCGTAGGCTCCTACGAGCAGTACTTC. The whole variable domain, filled in from reference TRBV5-5 and TRBJ2-7, reads DAGVTQSPTHLIKTRGQQVTLRCSPISGHKSVSWYQQVLGQGPQFIFQYYEKEERGRGNFPDRFSARQFPNYSSELNVNALLLGDSALYLCASTYSPVGSYEQYFGPGTRLTVT.